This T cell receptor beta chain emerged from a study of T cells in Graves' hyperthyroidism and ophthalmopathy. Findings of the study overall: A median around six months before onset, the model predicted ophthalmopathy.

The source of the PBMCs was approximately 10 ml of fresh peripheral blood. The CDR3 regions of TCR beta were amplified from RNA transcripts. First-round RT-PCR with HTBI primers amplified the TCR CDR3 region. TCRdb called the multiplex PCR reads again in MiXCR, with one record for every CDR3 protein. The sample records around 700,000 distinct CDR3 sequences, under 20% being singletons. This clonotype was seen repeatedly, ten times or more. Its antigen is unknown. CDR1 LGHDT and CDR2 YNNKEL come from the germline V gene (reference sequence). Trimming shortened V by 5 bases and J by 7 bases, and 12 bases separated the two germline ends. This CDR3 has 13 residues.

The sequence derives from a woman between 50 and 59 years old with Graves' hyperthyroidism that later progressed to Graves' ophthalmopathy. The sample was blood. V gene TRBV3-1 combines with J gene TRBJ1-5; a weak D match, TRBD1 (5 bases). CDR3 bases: TGTGCCAGCAGCAGGGACCGAGAACAGCCCCAGCATTTT. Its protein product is CASSRDREQPQHF.